These T cell receptor beta chains were read from a single sample in a study of a mutant IDH1 vaccine in newly diagnosed glioma. Antigen specificity for these receptors is unknown. Method: immunoSEQ multiplex PCR; TCRdb's copy keeps in-frame clones and lacks some. The sample yields 27,000 or so clones, around 80% seen once. Source: PBMCs, taken from a glioma patient whose treatment included an IDH1 peptide vaccine. Receptor source: a man aged 40-49 years with glioma. Some clones in this sample may be carry-over from other donors' samples. Both conserved end residues are part of each CDR3. D genes are given only for firm matches. The listing skips clone size in some rows; elsewhere it reads once, few, many or a size class.

size: .
D: .
V: TRBV15
J: TRBJ1-3
DNA: TGTGCCACCAGCAGAGATGCAGGTGGGGGAAACACCATATATTTT
CDR3: CATSRDAGGGNTIYF

size: .
D: .
V: TRBV4-1
J: TRBJ1-2
DNA: TGCGCCAGCAGCCAAGGTCCAGGATCAGGGGCTGGCTACACCTTC
CDR3: CASSQGPGSGAGYTF

size: .
D: TRBD1
V: TRBV5-8
J: TRBJ2-7
DNA: TGTGCCAGCAGCTTAGGGACAGGAGCCTACGAGCAGTACTTC
CDR3: CASSLGTGAYEQYF

size: .
D: .
V: TRBV7-2
J: TRBJ1-5
DNA: TGTGCCAGCAGCTTAGGCCAGGCCGGCAATCAGCCCCAGCATTTT
CDR3: CASSLGQAGNQPQHF

size: .
D: .
V: TRBV2
J: TRBJ2-3
DNA: TGTGCCAGCAGTGACTTCCCCCGGACAGTGTTTGATACGCAGTATTTT
CDR3: CASSDFPRTVFDTQYF

size: .
D: .
V: TRBV4-3
J: TRBJ1-1
DNA: TGCGCCAGCAGCCAGTACAGGGCGGAGAACACTGAAGCTTTCTTT
CDR3: CASSQYRAENTEAFF

size: .
D: TRBD1
V: TRBV30
J: TRBJ1-2
DNA: TGTGCCTGGAGCCCGACAGGGCTCTATGGCTACACCTTC
CDR3: CAWSPTGLYGYTF

size: .
D: TRBD1
V: TRBV30
J: TRBJ1-2
DNA: TGTGCCTCGACAGGGGATGGCTACACCTTC
CDR3: CASTGDGYTF

size: .
D: .
V: TRBV4-1
J: TRBJ1-5
DNA: TGCGCCAGCAGCCAAGATCGATTTTGGGGAAGGAGGGACAATCAGCCCCAGCATTTT
CDR3: CASSQDRFWGRRDNQPQHF

size: few
D: TRBD2
V: TRBV29-1
J: TRBJ2-3
DNA: TGCAGCGTTGCGGGACTAGCGGGGGCCCTCGCAGATACGCAGTATTTT
CDR3: CSVAGLAGALADTQYF

size: .
D: .
V: TRBV6-5
J: TRBJ2-7
DNA: TGTGCCAGCAGTTACTCAGGAGGGAAAAGCTACGAGCAGTACTTC
CDR3: CASSYSGGKSYEQYF

size: .
D: .
V: TRBV2
J: TRBJ1-4
DNA: TGTGCCAGCAGTGAACTGCAGTCATCTAATGAAAAACTGTTTTTT
CDR3: CASSELQSSNEKLFF

size: .
D: TRBD1
V: TRBV6-5
J: TRBJ2-7
DNA: TGTGCCAGCAGTTACTCGTTCACAGGGGGATCCCTCGAGCAGTACTTC
CDR3: CASSYSFTGGSLEQYF

size: .
D: .
V: TRBV2
J: TRBJ1-5
DNA: TGTGCCAGCAAACGCGATGGGGGGGGTAATCAGCCCCAGCATTTT
CDR3: CASKRDGGGNQPQHF